The present TCR beta chain was sequenced within a study of shared clonotypes between healthy human individuals. Germline CDR1 reads MNHEY; CDR2 reads SMNVEV (reference sequence). This CDR3 has 17 amino acids. V shed 3 bases and J 7 bases; nucleotides not matched to a gene: 11. Sequenced by immunoSEQ multiplex PCR; TCRdb stores in-frame clones only, minus some. The sample has under 2.5 million clones, about 90% seen once. Sequencing was carried out using naive CD4+ T cells from PBMCs. Regarding subset: CD45RA+ positively selected. The source is a man younger than 30 in good health. Some clones in this sample may be carry-over from other donors' samples. The J gene is TRBJ2-1, the V gene TRBV27; 11 bases match TRBD2. The CDR3 protein is CASSLYGGLAGGNEQFF. CDR3 bases: TGTGCCAGCAGTTTGTACGGGGGTCTAGCGGGAGGAAATGAGCAGTTCTTC.